Sequencing of this T cell receptor (beta chain) was carried out in a study of early T cells in non-severe SARS-CoV-2 infection. Study-wide background: Chains were not paired, and sequencing was done on bulk RNA from unsorted whole blood. General study points: VDJdb matches were skewed toward anti-spike CD8 T cell responses.

Of note for this clonotype: Its antigen is not known.

Individual cDNA molecules carried attached unique molecular identifiers. Each CDR3 protein is one row after TCRdb ran MiXCR on the 5' RACE reads. The sample comprises more than 95,000 distinct CDR3 sequences, roughly 15% of which are singletons, and around 1.3% rests with the top ten. Germline CDR1 reads LNHDA; CDR2 reads SQIVND (reference sequence). This CDR3 has 15 amino acids. Deletions cut 2 bases from V and 4 bases from J, with 12 bases between. The sequence was obtained from an adult who was a healthcare worker with PCR-confirmed SARS-CoV-2 infection or an uninfected control (not recorded which). The chain is built from TRBV19 and TRBJ2-1, with D perhaps TRBD2 (7 bases). Sequenced material: whole blood. In DNA, the CDR3 is TGTGCCAGTAGTATACGGGGGGCGACTTACAATGAGCAGTTCTTC. Translation: CASSIRGATYNEQFF.